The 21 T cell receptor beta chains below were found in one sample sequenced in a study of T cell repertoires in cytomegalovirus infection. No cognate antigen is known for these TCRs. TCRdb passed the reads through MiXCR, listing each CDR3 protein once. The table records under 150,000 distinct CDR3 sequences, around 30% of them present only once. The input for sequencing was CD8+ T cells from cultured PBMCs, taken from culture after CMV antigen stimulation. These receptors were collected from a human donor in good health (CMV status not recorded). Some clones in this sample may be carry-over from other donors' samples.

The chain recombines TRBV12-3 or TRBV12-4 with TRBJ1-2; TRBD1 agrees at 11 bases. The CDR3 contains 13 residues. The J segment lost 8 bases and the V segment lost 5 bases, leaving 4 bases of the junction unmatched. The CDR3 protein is CASSGQGAAGYTF. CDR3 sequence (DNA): TGTGCCAGCAGTGGACAGGGGGCGGCCGGCTACACCTTC.

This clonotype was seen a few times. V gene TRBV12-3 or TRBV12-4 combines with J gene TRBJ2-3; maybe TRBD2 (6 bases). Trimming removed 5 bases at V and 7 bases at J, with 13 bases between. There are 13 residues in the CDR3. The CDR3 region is CASSGRDSYTQYF. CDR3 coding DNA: TGTGCCAGCAGTGGCCGGGACTCATATACGCAGTATTTT.

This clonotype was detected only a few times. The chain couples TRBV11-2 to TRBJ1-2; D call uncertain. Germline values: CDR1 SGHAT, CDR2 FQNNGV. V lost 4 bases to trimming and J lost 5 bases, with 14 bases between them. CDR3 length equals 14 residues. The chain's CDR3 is CASSSAGRFYGYTF. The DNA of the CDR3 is TGTGCCAGCAGCTCCGCCGGGAGATTTTATGGCTACACCTTC.

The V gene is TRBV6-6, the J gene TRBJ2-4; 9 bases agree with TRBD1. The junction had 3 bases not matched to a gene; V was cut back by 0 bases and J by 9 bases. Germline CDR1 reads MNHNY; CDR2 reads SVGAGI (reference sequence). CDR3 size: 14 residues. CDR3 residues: CASSYSDRGIIQYF. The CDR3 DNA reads TGTGCCAGCAGTTACTCGGACAGGGGCATCATTCAGTACTTC.

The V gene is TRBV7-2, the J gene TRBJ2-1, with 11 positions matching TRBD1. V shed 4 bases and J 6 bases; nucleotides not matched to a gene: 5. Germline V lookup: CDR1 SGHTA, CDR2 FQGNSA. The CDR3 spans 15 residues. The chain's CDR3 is CASSWTGGALNEQFF. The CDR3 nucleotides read TGTGCCAGCAGCTGGACAGGGGGCGCGCTCAATGAGCAGTTCTTC.

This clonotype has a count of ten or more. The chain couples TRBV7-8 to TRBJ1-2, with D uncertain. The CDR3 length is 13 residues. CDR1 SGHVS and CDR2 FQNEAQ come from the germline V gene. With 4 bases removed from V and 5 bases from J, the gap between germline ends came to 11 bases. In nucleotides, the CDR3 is TGTGCCAGCAGCTCCGAGTTGGGATATGGCTACACCTTC. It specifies CASSSELGYGYTF.

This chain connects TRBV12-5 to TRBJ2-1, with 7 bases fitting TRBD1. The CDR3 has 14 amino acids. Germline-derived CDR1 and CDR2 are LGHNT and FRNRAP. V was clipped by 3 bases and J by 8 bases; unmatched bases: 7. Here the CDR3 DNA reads TGTGCTAGTGGTTTACAACAGGGGCTTCATGAGCAGTTCTTC. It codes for CASGLQQGLHEQFF. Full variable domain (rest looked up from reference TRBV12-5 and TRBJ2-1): DARVTQTPRHKVTEMGQEVTMRCQPILGHNTVFWYRQTMMQGLELLAYFRNRAPLDDSGMPKDRFSAEMPDATLATLKIQPSEPRDSAVYFCASGLQQGLHEQFFGPGTRLTVL.

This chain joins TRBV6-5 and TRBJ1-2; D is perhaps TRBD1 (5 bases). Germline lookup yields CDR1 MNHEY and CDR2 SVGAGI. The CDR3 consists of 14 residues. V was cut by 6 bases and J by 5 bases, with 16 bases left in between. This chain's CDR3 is CASRLSQGDYGYTF. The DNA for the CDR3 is TGTGCCAGCAGGTTAAGTCAAGGGGATTATGGCTACACCTTC.

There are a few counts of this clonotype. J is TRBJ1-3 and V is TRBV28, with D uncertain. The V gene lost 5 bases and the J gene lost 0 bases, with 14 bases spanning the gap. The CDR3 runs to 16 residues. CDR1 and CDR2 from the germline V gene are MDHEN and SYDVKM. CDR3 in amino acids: CASSPAGSYSGNTIYF. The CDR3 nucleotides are TGTGCCAGCAGTCCAGCGGGGAGTTACTCTGGAAACACCATATATTTT.

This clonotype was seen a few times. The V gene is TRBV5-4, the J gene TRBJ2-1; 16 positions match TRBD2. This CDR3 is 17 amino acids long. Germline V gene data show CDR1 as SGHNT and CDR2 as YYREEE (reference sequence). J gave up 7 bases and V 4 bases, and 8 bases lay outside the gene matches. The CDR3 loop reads CASSPGTSGGARNEQFF. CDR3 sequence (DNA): TGTGCCAGCAGCCCGGGGACTAGCGGGGGGGCTAGGAATGAGCAGTTCTTC. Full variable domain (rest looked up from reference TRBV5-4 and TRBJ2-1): ETGVTQSPTHLIKTRGQQVTLRCSSQSGHNTVSWYQQALGQGPQFIFQYYREEENGRGNFPPRFSGLQFPNYSSELNVNALELDDSALYLCASSPGTSGGARNEQFFGPGTRLTVL.

The CDR3 nucleotides read TGTGCCAGCAGTTTTTCAGGGACCTCCTACGAGCAGTACTTC. Translating it yields CASSFSGTSYEQYF. J is TRBJ2-7 and V is TRBV12-3 or TRBV12-4; D may be TRBD1 or TRBD2 (5 bases each). CDR3 length: 14 amino acids. Trimming took 3 bases from V and 0 from J, leaving 9 bases between them.

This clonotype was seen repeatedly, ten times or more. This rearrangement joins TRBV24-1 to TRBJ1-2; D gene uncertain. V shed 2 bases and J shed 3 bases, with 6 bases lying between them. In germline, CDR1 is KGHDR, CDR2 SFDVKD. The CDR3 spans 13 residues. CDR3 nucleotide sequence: TGTGCCACCAGTGATTCGGACTACTATGGCTACACCTTC. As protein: CATSDSDYYGYTF.

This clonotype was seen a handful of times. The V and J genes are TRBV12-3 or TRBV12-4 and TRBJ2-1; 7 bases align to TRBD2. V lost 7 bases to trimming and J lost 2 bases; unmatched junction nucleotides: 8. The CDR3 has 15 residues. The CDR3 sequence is CASNGPTSTYNEQFF. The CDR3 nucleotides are TGTGCCAGCAATGGTCCGACTAGCACCTACAATGAGCAGTTCTTC.

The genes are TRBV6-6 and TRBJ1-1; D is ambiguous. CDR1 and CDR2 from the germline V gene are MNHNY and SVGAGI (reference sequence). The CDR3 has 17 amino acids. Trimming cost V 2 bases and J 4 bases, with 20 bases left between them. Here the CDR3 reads CASSYIVLVREGTEAFF. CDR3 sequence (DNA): TGTGCCAGCAGTTACATCGTCCTCGTCCGTGAAGGCACTGAAGCTTTCTTT.

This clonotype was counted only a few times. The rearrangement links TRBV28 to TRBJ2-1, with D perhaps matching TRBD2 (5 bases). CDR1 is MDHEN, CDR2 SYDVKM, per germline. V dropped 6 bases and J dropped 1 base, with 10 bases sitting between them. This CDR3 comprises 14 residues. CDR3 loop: CASSRGNSYNEQFF. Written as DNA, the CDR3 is TGTGCCAGCAGCCGGGGAAATTCCTACAATGAGCAGTTCTTC.

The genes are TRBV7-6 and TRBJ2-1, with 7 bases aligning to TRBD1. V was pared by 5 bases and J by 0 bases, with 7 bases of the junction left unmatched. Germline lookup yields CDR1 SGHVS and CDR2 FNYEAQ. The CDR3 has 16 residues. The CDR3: CASSPRTGNSYNEQFF. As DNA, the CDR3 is TGTGCCAGCAGCCCCCGGACAGGCAACTCCTACAATGAGCAGTTCTTC.

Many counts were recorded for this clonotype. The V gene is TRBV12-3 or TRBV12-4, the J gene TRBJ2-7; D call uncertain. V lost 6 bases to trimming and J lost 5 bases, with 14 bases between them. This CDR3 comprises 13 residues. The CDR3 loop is CASRRGLRDEQYF. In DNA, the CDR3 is TGTGCCAGCAGACGAGGCCTCCGGGACGAGCAGTACTTC.

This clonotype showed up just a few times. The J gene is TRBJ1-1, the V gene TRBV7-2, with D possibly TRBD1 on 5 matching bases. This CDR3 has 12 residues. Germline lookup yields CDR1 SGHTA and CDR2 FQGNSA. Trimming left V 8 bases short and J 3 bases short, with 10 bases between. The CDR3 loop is CASSLTDTEAFF. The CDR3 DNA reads TGTGCCAGCTCGCTGACAGACACTGAAGCTTTCTTT.

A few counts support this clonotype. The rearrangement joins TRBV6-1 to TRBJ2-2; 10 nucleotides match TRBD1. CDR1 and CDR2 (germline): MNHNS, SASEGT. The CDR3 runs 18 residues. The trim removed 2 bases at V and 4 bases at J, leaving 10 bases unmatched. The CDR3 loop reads CASSELTGTGVVTGELFF. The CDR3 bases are TGTGCCAGCAGTGAACTCACCGGGACAGGGGTAGTCACCGGGGAGCTGTTTTTT.

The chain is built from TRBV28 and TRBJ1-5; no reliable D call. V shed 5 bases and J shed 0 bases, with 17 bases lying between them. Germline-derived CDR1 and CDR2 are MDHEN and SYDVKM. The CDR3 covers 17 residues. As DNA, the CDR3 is TGTGCCAGCAGTCCCGTAGGGCCGGGGTATAGCAATCAGCCCCAGCATTTT. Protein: CASSPVGPGYSNQPQHF.

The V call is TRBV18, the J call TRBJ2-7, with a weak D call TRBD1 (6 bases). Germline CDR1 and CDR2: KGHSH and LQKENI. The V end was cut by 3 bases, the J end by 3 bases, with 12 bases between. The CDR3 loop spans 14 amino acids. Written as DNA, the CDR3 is TGTGCCAGCTCACCCCAGGACAGAGTCTACGAGCAGTACTTC. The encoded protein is CASSPQDRVYEQYF.